These 26 T cell receptor beta chains were sequenced from one sample in a study of blood T cell repertoires in COVID-19. Sequenced by immunoSEQ multiplex PCR; TCRdb stores in-frame clones only, minus some. Seen here are roughly 90,000 clones, 89% observed once, and the top ten hold approximately 5.6%. Sequenced input: peripheral blood. All receptors derive from a woman aged 80 or over with active COVID-19.

J is TRBJ1-2 and V is TRBV24-1; D might be TRBD1 (5 bases). V was cut by 4 bases and J by 7 bases, with 15 bases left in between. The germline V gene has CDR1 KGHDR and CDR2 SFDVKD. The length of the CDR3 is 14 residues. The CDR3 protein is CATSDPLQGRGYTF. DNA for the CDR3: TGTGCCACCAGTGACCCGCTCCAGGGTCGTGGCTACACCTTC.

The J gene is TRBJ1-2, the V gene TRBV7-2; D uncertain. The CDR3 sequence is 13 residues long. Trimming took 3 bases from V and 4 from J, leaving 9 bases between them. Looked up from germline, CDR1 is SGHTA and CDR2 is FQGNSA. The CDR3 loop is CASSFGSLYGYTF. CDR3 coding DNA: TGTGCCAGCAGCTTTGGGAGCCTCTATGGCTACACCTTC.

The chain combines TRBV2 with TRBJ2-7; D call uncertain. The V end was cut by 7 bases, the J end by 3 bases, with 19 bases between. The CDR3 runs to 15 residues. Germline V lookup: CDR1 SNHLY, CDR2 FYNNEI. The CDR3 DNA follows: TGTGCCAGCACCCTTCTCAGGATGGGTCTCTACGAGCAGTACTTC. Translating gives CASTLLRMGLYEQYF.

J is TRBJ1-5 and V is TRBV19; no firm D call. Germline lookup yields CDR1 LNHDA and CDR2 SQIVND (reference sequence). The CDR3 spans 15 residues. V lost 3 bases, J lost 0 bases, and 9 bases lay in between. CDR3 residues: CASSISQISNQPQHF. The CDR3 DNA is TGTGCCAGTAGTATCTCACAAATTAGCAATCAGCCCCAGCATTTT.

The gene calls are TRBV29-1 and TRBJ1-2; D is possibly TRBD1 (5 bases). The CDR3 loop spans 12 amino acids. The V and J ends lost 7 bases and 4 bases respectively, with 13 bases between them. Germline assignment: CDR1 SQVTM and CDR2 ANQGSEA. The CDR3 DNA sequence: TGCAGCGGGCTTGACAGCACCTATGGCTACACCTTC. Its protein product is CSGLDSTYGYTF.

The V gene is TRBV19, the J gene TRBJ2-1, with a weak D call TRBD2 (6 bases). Looked up from germline, CDR1 is LNHDA and CDR2 is SQIVND (reference sequence). This CDR3 has 13 residues. Trimming cost V 5 bases and J 10 bases, with 15 bases left between them. The CDR3 sequence: CASSADYLREQFF. The CDR3, as DNA: TGTGCCAGTAGTGCGGACTACCTCAGGGAGCAGTTCTTC.

The chain couples TRBV3-1 (or the pseudogene TRBV3-2) to TRBJ1-1; the match to TRBD1 covers 8 bases. Trimming cost V 6 bases and J 0 bases; bases outside gene matches: 6. Germline V gives CDR1 LGHDT, CDR2 YNNKEL (reference sequence). CDR3 size: 15 residues. The CDR3 loop is CASRYGTGLNTEAFF. The CDR3 DNA sequence: TGTGCCAGCAGATATGGGACAGGCTTGAACACTGAAGCTTTCTTT.

This clone was recorded only once. This sequence joins TRBV18 and TRBJ2-1; TRBD2 aligns across 10 bases. With V trimmed by 0 bases and J by 6 bases, 5 bases remained unmatched. This CDR3 has 16 amino acids. Germline values: CDR1 KGHSH, CDR2 LQKENI. The CDR3 loop reads CASSPPNLAGANEQFF. The CDR3, as DNA: TGTGCCAGCTCACCACCGAACCTAGCGGGAGCCAATGAGCAGTTCTTC. Together with reference TRBV18 and TRBJ2-1, the CDR3 gives the full variable domain: NAGVMQNPRHLVRRRGQEARLRCSPMKGHSHVYWYRQLPEEGLKFMVYLQKENIIDESGMPKERFSAEFPKEGPSILRIQQVVRGDSAAYFCASSPPNLAGANEQFFGPGTRLTVL.

The gene calls are TRBV21-1 and TRBJ1-4; the table calls TRBD1, which could not be checked here. TRBV21-1 is flagged as a pseudogene. The CDR3 is 17 residues long. The CDR3 is CASSKGRDRGSNEKLFF. In DNA form, the CDR3 reads TGTGCCAGCAGCAAAGGGAGGGACAGGGGCTCTAATGAAAAACTGTTTTTT.

This clone was seen only once. V is TRBV4-3 and J is TRBJ1-2, with D possibly matching TRBD1 (5 bases). V lost 0 bases, J lost 4 bases, and 12 bases lay in between. The CDR3 loop spans 15 amino acids. Germline CDR1 reads LGHNA; CDR2 reads YSLEER. For the CDR3, the DNA is TGCGCCAGCAGCCAAGACCCTCAGGGTAGCTATGGCTACACCTTC. Encoded protein: CASSQDPQGSYGYTF.

This chain uses TRBV27 with TRBJ2-5, with D maybe TRBD2 (6 bases). The CDR3 contains 16 residues. V was cut by 2 bases and J by 5 bases, with 18 bases left in between. Germline V CDR1 and CDR2: MNHEY, SMNVEV (reference sequence). This chain's CDR3 is CASSLRGLLGGETQYF. In nucleotides, the CDR3 is TGTGCCAGCAGTTTAAGGGGCCTCCTCGGGGGTGAGACCCAGTACTTC.

The gene calls are TRBV6-5 and TRBJ2-7; weak D call: TRBD1 (6 bases). CDR1 is MNHEY, CDR2 SVGAGI, per germline. The CDR3 has 14 amino acids. V lost 5 bases and J lost 0, with 11 bases in between. The DNA for the CDR3 is TGTGCCAGCAGTCGCAGGGGAAGCTCCTACGAGCAGTACTTC. Translated, it gives CASSRRGSSYEQYF.

The rearrangement joins TRBV7-2 to TRBJ1-4, with a tentative D call TRBD1 (6 bases). CDR1 is SGHTA, CDR2 FQGNSA, per germline. Trimming pared 1 base from V and 7 bases from J, leaving 16 bases between. CDR3 length: 16 amino acids. The CDR3 sequence: CASSLGRGWESEKLFF. CDR3 DNA: TGTGCCAGCAGCTTAGGCAGGGGTTGGGAGAGTGAAAAACTGTTTTTT.

The rearrangement links TRBV11-3 to TRBJ2-5; TRBD1 aligns across 9 bases. The V gene end was trimmed by 5 bases and the J gene end by 7 bases; junction bases not matched to a gene: 8. The CDR3 sequence is 14 residues long. CDR1 and CDR2 from the germline V gene are SGHNT and YENEEA. The CDR3 protein is CASSGTGTGGTQYF. The DNA for the CDR3 is TGTGCCAGCAGCGGGACAGGGACTGGGGGGACCCAGTACTTC.

The chain employs TRBV3-1 (or the pseudogene TRBV3-2) and TRBJ2-1, with 11 bases aligning to TRBD1. CDR3 size: 13 residues. Trimming removed 1 base from V and 15 bases from J; junction bases left unmatched: 5. Germline V gene data show CDR1 as LGHDT and CDR2 as YNNKEL (reference sequence). The CDR3 bases are TGTGCCAGCAGCCAAGGGACAGGGGGCGCAGGGTTCTTC. Translating gives CASSQGTGGAGFF.

V gene TRBV12-3 or TRBV12-4 combines with J gene TRBJ2-7; 7 bases line up with TRBD2. J was trimmed by 9 bases and V by 3 bases; bases with no gene match: 5. CDR3 length equals 12 residues. CDR3 sequence: CASSLASSGQYF. CDR3 in DNA: TGTGCCAGCAGTTTGGCGTCTAGCGGGCAGTACTTC.

This clone occurred once. J is TRBJ2-5 and V is TRBV6-2 or TRBV6-3; 11 bases align to TRBD2. Per the germline V gene, CDR1 is MNHEY and CDR2 is SVGEGT. V lost 4 bases to trimming and J lost 7 bases; unmatched junction nucleotides: 11. This CDR3 is built from 16 residues. The CDR3 sequence is CASSSPSSGTSGTQYF. DNA of the CDR3: TGTGCCAGCAGTTCACCCTCCTCCGGGACTAGCGGGACCCAGTACTTC.

The chain couples TRBV3-1 (or the pseudogene TRBV3-2) to TRBJ2-7; 10 bases are shared with TRBD2. Germline values: CDR1 LGHDT, CDR2 YNNKEL (reference sequence). The V segment lost 0 bases and the J segment 0 bases; nucleotides outside the gene matches: 2. The CDR3 extends over 16 amino acids. This chain's CDR3 is CASSQDSGRFSYEQYF. The CDR3 region has the DNA TGTGCCAGCAGCCAAGATAGCGGGAGGTTCTCCTACGAGCAGTACTTC.

V is TRBV27 and J is TRBJ2-2, with 9 bases fitting TRBD1. V lost 5 bases to trimming and J lost 5 bases; unmatched junction nucleotides: 12. The CDR3 contains 17 residues. CDR1 and CDR2 from the germline V gene are MNHEY and SMNVEV (reference sequence). Written as DNA, the CDR3 is TGTGCCAGCAGTCCACGCCCGGGACAGGGTGGTACCGGGGAGCTGTTTTTT. Encoded protein: CASSPRPGQGGTGELFF.

This chain joins TRBV15 and TRBJ2-5, with 16 positions matching TRBD2. With V trimmed by 0 bases and J by 2 bases, 6 bases remained unmatched. The CDR3 is made up of 19 amino acids. The V gene's germline CDR1 is LNHNV and CDR2 YYDKDF (reference sequence). The CDR3, as DNA: TGTGCCACCAGCAGAGATCGGGGACTAGCGGGAGGGCGGCAAGAGACCCAGTACTTC. It yields the protein CATSRDRGLAGGRQETQYF.

The chain links TRBV3-1 (or the pseudogene TRBV3-2) to TRBJ1-3, with D perhaps TRBD1 (6 bases). The CDR3 has 16 amino acids. Germline CDR1 is LGHDT and CDR2 is YNNKEL (reference sequence). V lost 4 bases and J 0 bases, leaving 13 bases between the germline ends. This chain's CDR3 is CASSRGYRVSGNTIYF. The CDR3 DNA reads TGTGCCAGCAGCCGAGGATACAGGGTCTCTGGAAACACCATATATTTT.

This clone was found a few times. This chain links TRBV11-2 with TRBJ1-6; D unclear. V lost 5 bases to trimming and J lost 4 bases, with 3 bases between them. The CDR3 loop spans 12 amino acids. Germline-derived CDR1 and CDR2 are SGHAT and FQNNGV. The CDR3 spells CASSLYNSPLHF. CDR3 DNA: TGTGCCAGCAGCCTTTATAATTCACCCCTCCACTTT. The entire variable domain, with the rest obtained from reference TRBV11-2 and TRBJ1-6, is as follows: EAGVAQSPRYKIIEKRQSVAFWCNPISGHATLYWYQQILGQGPKLLIQFQNNGVVDDSQLPKDRFSAERLKGVDSTLKIQPAKLEDSAVYLCASSLYNSPLHFGNGTRLTVT.

The rearrangement links TRBV3-1 (or the pseudogene TRBV3-2) to TRBJ1-1, with a weak D call TRBD1 (5 bases). This CDR3 is 12 amino acids long. V shed 5 bases and J shed 6 bases, with 10 bases lying between them. From germline, CDR1 is LGHDT and CDR2 YNNKEL (reference sequence). The CDR3 reads CASSYRGSEAFF. CDR3 DNA sequence: TGTGCCAGCAGCTATAGGGGTTCTGAAGCTTTCTTT.

The rearrangement uses TRBV29-1 and TRBJ2-1, with 7 bases aligning to TRBD2. With V trimmed by 0 bases and J by 7 bases, 15 bases remained unmatched. The CDR3 runs to 17 residues. The germline V gene encodes CDR1 SQVTM and CDR2 ANQGSEA. Here the CDR3 DNA reads TGCAGCGTTGAAGATCAGGTATTGCGGGAGAAAATAAATGAGCAGTTCTTC. This sequence encodes CSVEDQVLREKINEQFF.

The genes are TRBV7-8 and TRBJ2-5; 7 bases agree with TRBD1. The V and J ends lost 5 bases and 5 bases, in that order; junction bases with no gene match: 2. Germline V gives CDR1 SGHVS, CDR2 FQNEAQ. The CDR3 consists of 12 residues. The CDR3 loop is CASSLRGETQYF. CDR3 nucleotide sequence: TGTGCCAGCAGCCTCAGGGGGGAGACCCAGTACTTC.

This chain links TRBV7-9 with TRBJ2-5; 14 positions agree with TRBD2. The junction had 7 bases not matched to a gene; V was cut back by 6 bases and J by 4 bases. Germline CDR1 SEHNR, CDR2 FQNEAQ (reference sequence). The CDR3 is 16 residues long. The CDR3 DNA is TGTGCCAGCAGTCGTCGACTAGCGGGAGGGGTAGAGACCCAGTACTTC. Protein: CASSRRLAGGVETQYF.